Following are 8 T cell receptor beta chains from one sample sequenced in a study of vaccination effects on CD4 cells after COVID-19. No antigen has been assigned to these receptors. Viral peptide pools were used in the ViraFEST assay to expand antigen-specific CD4+ T cells, and sequencing came afterward. Cultured cells yielded isolated CD4+ T cells after 10 to 11 days. Profiled with immunoSEQ multiplex PCR; TCRdb holds only in-frame clones, not every one. The sample shows around 22,000 clones, about three quarters of them seen only once. Here the sequenced sample was CD4+ T cells from PBMCs cultured with HCoV-229E spike peptides, taken before COVID-19 vaccination. The receptors derive from a human donor who received a COVID-19 vaccine.

This sequence joins TRBV12-3 or TRBV12-4 and TRBJ2-5; a weak D match, TRBD2 (6 bases). The CDR3 has 13 amino acids. The V gene lost 6 bases and the J gene lost 4 bases, with 12 bases spanning the gap. The CDR3 nucleotides are TGTGCCAGCAGCCCGCTAGCGAGAGAGACCCAGTACTTC. Residues: CASSPLARETQYF.

V and J are TRBV7-2 and TRBJ2-3, with 8 nucleotides matching TRBD2. The CDR3 consists of 15 residues. Germline-derived CDR1 and CDR2 are SGHTA and FQGNSA. The V and J ends lost 1 base and 4 bases, in that order; junction bases with no gene match: 4. In DNA, the CDR3 is TGTGCCAGCAGCTTAGTTGTCGGGGGGGCAGATACGCAGTATTTT. Its protein product is CASSLVVGGADTQYF. Full variable domain (missing parts from reference TRBV7-2 and TRBJ2-3): GAGVSQSPSNKVTEKGKDVELRCDPISGHTALYWYRQSLGQGLEFLIYFQGNSAPDKSGLPSDRFSAERTGGSVSTLTIQRTQQEDSAVYLCASSLVVGGADTQYFGPGTRLTVL.

This clone was seen only once. The J gene is TRBJ2-3, the V gene TRBV10-3; D is undetermined. CDR1 is ENHRY, CDR2 SYGVKD, per germline. CDR3 size: 13 residues. Between the trimmed V and J ends, which lost 7 bases and 0 bases, there was a span of 8 bases. In DNA form, the CDR3 reads TGTGCCATCACTGCCACTAGCACAGATACGCAGTATTTT. Residues: CAITATSTDTQYF.

This clone appeared a single time. This chain connects TRBV18 to TRBJ1-2, with a weak D call TRBD1 (5 bases). The CDR3 length is 16 residues. Deletions cut 4 bases from V and 4 bases from J, with 19 bases between. Germline CDR1 reads KGHSH; CDR2 reads LQKENI. The CDR3 reads CASSQQTRDPGYGYTF. The CDR3 DNA reads TGTGCCAGCTCACAACAAACCCGGGACCCCGGCTATGGCTACACCTTC.

This rearrangement joins TRBV15 to TRBJ1-6; D gene ambiguous. This CDR3 comprises 15 residues. The germline V gene encodes CDR1 LNHNV and CDR2 YYDKDF (reference sequence). V gave up 5 bases and J gave up 0 bases, with 8 bases separating them. For the CDR3, the DNA is TGTGCCACCAGCGTTGAGAGCTCCTATAATTCACCCCTCCACTTT. It is translated as CATSVESSYNSPLHF.

The V gene is TRBV7-9, the J gene TRBJ2-7, with a tentative D call TRBD1 (6 bases). The CDR3 covers 16 residues. Per germline, CDR1 SEHNR and CDR2 FQNEAQ (reference sequence). V dropped 5 bases and J dropped 0 bases, with 17 bases sitting between them. CDR3 sequence: CASSASRGPFSYEQYF. The CDR3 DNA reads TGTGCCAGCAGCGCGTCCAGGGGTCCGTTCTCCTACGAGCAGTACTTC.

This clone was seen only a few times. The chain combines TRBV3-1 (or the pseudogene TRBV3-2) with TRBJ2-1; D gene unclear. V was cut by 3 bases and J by 9 bases, with 15 bases left in between. The germline gives CDR1 LGHDT, CDR2 YNNKEL (reference sequence). The CDR3 is 14 amino acids. CDR3 nucleotide sequence: TGTGCCAGCAGCCAGTTCCGCCACCGACCTGAGCAGTTCTTC. This codes for CASSQFRHRPEQFF.

This chain links TRBV3-1 (or the pseudogene TRBV3-2) with TRBJ2-7, with 9 bases matching TRBD2. Germline V CDR1 and CDR2: LGHDT, YNNKEL (reference sequence). The CDR3 consists of 14 residues. With V trimmed by 4 bases and J by 4 bases, 5 bases remained unmatched. This chain's CDR3 is CASSLLAGTYEQYF. The DNA of the CDR3 is TGTGCCAGCAGCCTCCTAGCGGGGACGTACGAGCAGTACTTC.